A single sample is the source of the 7 T cell receptor beta chains below, sequenced in a study of cytomegalovirus exposure and HLA in healthy donors. The PCR made use of 60 Vbeta and 13 Jbeta primers. Generated by immunoSEQ multiplex PCR, the TCRdb table keeps only in-frame clones and is missing some. The profile shows about 120,000 clones, around 80% of them singletons. The sequencing input was PBMCs. These receptors were obtained from a middle-aged woman in good health and CMV-seropositive.

V gene TRBV6-5 combines with J gene TRBJ2-4; D might be TRBD2 (6 bases). Germline CDR1 MNHEY, CDR2 SVGAGI. The V end was cut by 2 bases, the J end by 6 bases, with 17 bases between. CDR3 length: 16 residues. The CDR3 DNA is TGTGCCAGCAGTTACGCCGTCCCAAGGGGAGGAAACATTCAGTACTTC. It translates to CASSYAVPRGGNIQYF.

The gene calls are TRBV7-3 and TRBJ1-3; tentatively, D is TRBD1 (6 bases). Germline V CDR1 and CDR2: SGHTA, FQGTGA. This CDR3 region has 15 residues. With 5 bases removed from V and 0 bases from J, the gap between germline ends came to 11 bases. DNA for the CDR3: TGTGCCAGCAGCCTAGAAGGGGGCTCTGGAAACACCATATATTTT. This translates into CASSLEGGSGNTIYF.

A few counts support this clone. V is TRBV2 and J is TRBJ1-2, with 7 bases lining up with TRBD1. Germline trimming cut 11 bases from V and 6 bases from J; bases unmatched to any gene: 9. CDR1 is SNHLY and CDR2 is FYNNEI in the germline V gene. This CDR3 comprises 12 residues. CDR3 DNA: TGTGCCGCCTCGGGACAGTTGGATGGCTACACCTTC. Translating it yields CAASGQLDGYTF. The variable domain in full, completed from reference TRBV2 and TRBJ1-2, reads EPEVTQTPSHQVTQMGQEVILRCVPISNHLYFYWYRQILGQKVEFLVSFYNNEISEKSEIFDDQFSVERPDGSNFTLKIRSTKLEDSAMYFCAASGQLDGYTFGSGTRLTVV.

The chain couples TRBV6-5 to TRBJ2-7, with D perhaps matching TRBD1 (5 bases). V lost 6 bases, J lost 0 bases, and 12 bases lay in between. From germline, CDR1 is MNHEY and CDR2 SVGAGI. This CDR3 spans 14 amino acids. DNA for the CDR3: TGTGCCAGCAGAGCGCAGGGAAGCTCCTACGAGCAGTACTTC. Its protein product is CASRAQGSSYEQYF.

This clone showed up just once. V usage is TRBV19 and J usage is TRBJ1-2, with 11 bases fitting TRBD1. The V gene end was trimmed by 6 bases and the J gene end by 8 bases; junction bases not matched to a gene: 8. Germline V gene sequence: CDR1 LNHDA, CDR2 SQIVND (reference sequence). The CDR3 is 14 amino acids. DNA of the CDR3: TGTGCCAGTAGAAGGACAGGGGGCGTTAGGGGCTACACCTTC. It is translated as CASRRTGGVRGYTF.

The J gene is TRBJ2-7, the V gene TRBV18, with a weak D call TRBD2 (5 bases). The CDR3 covers 12 residues. Per germline, CDR1 KGHSH and CDR2 LQKENI. V was pared by 6 bases and J by 4 bases, with 10 bases between. The CDR3 DNA follows: TGTGCCAGCTCGCCAACTAGTTACGAGCAGTACTTC. Translation: CASSPTSYEQYF.

This clone was found a few times. The rearrangement joins TRBV9 to TRBJ2-2; 7 bases align to TRBD2. The J segment lost 8 bases and the V segment lost 4 bases, leaving 2 bases of the junction unmatched. The CDR3 has 12 residues. CDR1 SGDLS and CDR2 YYNGEE come from the germline V gene. The CDR3 sequence is CASSSGGGELFF. The CDR3 DNA is TGTGCCAGCAGCTCGGGGGGAGGGGAGCTGTTTTTT.